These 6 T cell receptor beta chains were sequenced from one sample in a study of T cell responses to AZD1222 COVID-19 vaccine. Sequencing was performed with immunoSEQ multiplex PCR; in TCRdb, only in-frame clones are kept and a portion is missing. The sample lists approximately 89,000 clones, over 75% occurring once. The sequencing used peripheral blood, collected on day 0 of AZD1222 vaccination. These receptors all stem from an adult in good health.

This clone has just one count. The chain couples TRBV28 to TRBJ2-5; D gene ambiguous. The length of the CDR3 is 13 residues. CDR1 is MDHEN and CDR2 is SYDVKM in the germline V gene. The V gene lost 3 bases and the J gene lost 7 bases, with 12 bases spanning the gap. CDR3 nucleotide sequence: TGTGCCAGCAGTTTCGAGACATGGGCGACCCAGTACTTC. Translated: CASSFETWATQYF.

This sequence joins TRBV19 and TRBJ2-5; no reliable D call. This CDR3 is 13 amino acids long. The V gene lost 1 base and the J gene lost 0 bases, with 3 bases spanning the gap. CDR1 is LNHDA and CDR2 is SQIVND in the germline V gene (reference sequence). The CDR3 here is CASSIVHQETQYF. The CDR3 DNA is TGTGCCAGTAGTATAGTACACCAAGAGACCCAGTACTTC. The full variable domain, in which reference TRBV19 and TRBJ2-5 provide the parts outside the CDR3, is DGGITQSPKYLFRKEGQNVTLSCEQNLNHDAMYWYRQDPGQGLRLIYYSQIVNDFQKGDIAEGYSVSREKKESFPLTVTSAQKNPTAFYLCASSIVHQETQYFGPGTRLLVL.

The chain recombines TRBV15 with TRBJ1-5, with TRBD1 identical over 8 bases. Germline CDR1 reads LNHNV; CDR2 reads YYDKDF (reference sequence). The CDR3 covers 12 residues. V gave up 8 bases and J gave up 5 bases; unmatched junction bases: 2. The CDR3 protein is CATQGQDQPQHF. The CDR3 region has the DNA TGTGCCACCCAGGGACAGGATCAGCCCCAGCATTTT.

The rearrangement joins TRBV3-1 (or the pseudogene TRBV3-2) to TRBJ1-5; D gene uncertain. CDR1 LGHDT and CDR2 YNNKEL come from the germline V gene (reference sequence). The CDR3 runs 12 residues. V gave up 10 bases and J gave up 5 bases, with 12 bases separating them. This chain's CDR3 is CATSDGHQPQHF. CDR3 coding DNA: TGTGCCACCTCCGACGGGCATCAGCCCCAGCATTTT.

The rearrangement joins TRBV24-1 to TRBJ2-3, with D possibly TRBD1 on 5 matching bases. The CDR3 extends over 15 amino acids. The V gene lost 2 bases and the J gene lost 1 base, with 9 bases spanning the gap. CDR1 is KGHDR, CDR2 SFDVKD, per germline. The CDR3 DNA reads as TGTGCCACCAGTGATTATAGGGGTGGCACAGATACGCAGTATTTT. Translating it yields CATSDYRGGTDTQYF.

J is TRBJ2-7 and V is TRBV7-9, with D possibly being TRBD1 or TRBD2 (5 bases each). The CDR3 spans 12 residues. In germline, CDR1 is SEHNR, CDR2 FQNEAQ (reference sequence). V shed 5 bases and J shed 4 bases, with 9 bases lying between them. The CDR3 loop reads CASSREGYEQYF. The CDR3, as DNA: TGTGCCAGCAGCAGAGAGGGGTACGAGCAGTACTTC.